This T cell receptor (beta chain) originates from a study of blood T cells in healthy people across ages. Germline loops: CDR1 SGHTA, CDR2 FQGNSA. The CDR3 has 15 amino acids. V lost 6 bases, J lost 3 bases, and 9 bases stayed unmatched. This clonotype occurred many times. A second roughly 7 to 12 cycle PCR used barcoded and J-beta primers. TCRdb reprocessed the 5' RACE reads with MiXCR, giving one entry per CDR3 protein. The profile covers about 1,500,000 distinct CDR3 sequences, with over 25% appearing a single time and 7.7% taken by the ten largest. The sequencing input was blood. This TCR came from a woman aged 25-40 years in good health. This chain links TRBV7-2 with TRBJ2-7; TRBD1 matches at 9 bases. CDR3 nucleotide sequence: TGTGCCAGCAGTCTAGCCCGGGACAGGGTCTACGAGCAGTACTTC. Protein: CASSLARDRVYEQYF.